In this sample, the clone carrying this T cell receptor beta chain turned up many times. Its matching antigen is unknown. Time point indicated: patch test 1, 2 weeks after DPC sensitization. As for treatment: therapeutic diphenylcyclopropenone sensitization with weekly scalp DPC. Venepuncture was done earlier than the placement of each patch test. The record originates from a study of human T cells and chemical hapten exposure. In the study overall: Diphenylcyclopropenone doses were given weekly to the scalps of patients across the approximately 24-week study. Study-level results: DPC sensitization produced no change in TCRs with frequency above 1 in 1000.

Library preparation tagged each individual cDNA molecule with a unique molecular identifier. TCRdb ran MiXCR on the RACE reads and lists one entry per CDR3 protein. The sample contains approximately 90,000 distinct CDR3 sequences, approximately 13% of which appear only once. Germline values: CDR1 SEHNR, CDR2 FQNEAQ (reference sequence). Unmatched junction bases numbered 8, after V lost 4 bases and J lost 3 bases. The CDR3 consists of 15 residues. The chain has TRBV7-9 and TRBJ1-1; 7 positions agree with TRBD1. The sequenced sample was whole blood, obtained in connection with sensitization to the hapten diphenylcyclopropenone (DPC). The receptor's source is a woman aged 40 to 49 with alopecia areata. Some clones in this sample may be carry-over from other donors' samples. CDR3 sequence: CASSSTGVKYTEAFF. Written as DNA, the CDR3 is TGTGCCAGCAGCTCAACAGGGGTAAAATACACTGAAGCTTTCTTT.